These T cell receptor beta chains were read from a single sample in a study of blood T cell repertoires in COVID-19. Clones were sequenced by immunoSEQ multiplex PCR, and TCRdb holds only the in-frame ones, with some missing. The sample has 140,000 to 150,000 clones; 87% are singletons. Material: peripheral blood. The receptor set was obtained from a woman aged 50 to 65 with acute or convalescent COVID-19. Each CDR3 is given with its conserved first and last residue. Fields, in order: V gene, clone size, J gene, D gene, CDR3 protein, CDR3 DNA. A D gene is named only where the DNA matches it firmly. A row's size may be missing; if present it is once, few, many or a size class.

>TRBV5-6|NA|TRBJ2-2|NA
CASSYAINTGELFF
TGTGCCAGCAGCTATGCGATTAACACCGGGGAGCTGTTTTTT
>TRBV7-6|once|TRBJ2-7|TRBD1
CASSLVPVTGLGYSYEQYF
TGTGCCAGCAGCTTAGTCCCCGTGACAGGGCTGGGGTACTCCTACGAGCAGTACTTC
>TRBV3-1/TRBV3-2|NA|TRBJ1-2|NA
CASSRDYYGYTF
TGTGCCAGCAGCCGGGACTACTATGGCTACACCTTC
>TRBV6-5|NA|TRBJ2-7|NA
CASSSQYEQYF
TGTGCCAGCAGTTCCCAATACGAGCAGTACTTC
>TRBV25-1|NA|TRBJ2-7|NA
CASSTATRDLPFYEQYF
TGTGCCAGCAGTACCGCCACGAGGGACTTACCGTTCTACGAGCAGTACTTC
>TRBV9|NA|TRBJ1-5|NA
CASSVGRGSNQPQHF
TGTGCCAGCAGCGTAGGAAGGGGAAGCAATCAGCCCCAGCATTTT
>TRBV5-1|NA|TRBJ1-1|TRBD1
CASSLKTGDTEAFF
TGCGCCAGCAGCTTGAAGACAGGGGACACTGAAGCTTTCTTT
>TRBV5-8|NA|TRBJ1-3|TRBD1
CATRGPGNTIYF
TGTGCCACCAGGGGGCCTGGAAACACCATATATTTT
>TRBV28|NA|TRBJ1-5|NA
CASSPTFDQPQHF
TGTGCCAGCAGCCCTACCTTTGATCAGCCCCAGCATTTT
>TRBV23-1|NA|TRBJ2-1|NA
CASSRDNHNKSNEQFF
TGCGCCAGCAGTCGGGACAATCATAATAAAAGCAATGAGCAGTTCTTC
>TRBV5-1|NA|TRBJ2-3|TRBD1
CASSLATGADTQYF
TGCGCCAGCAGCTTGGCGACAGGGGCAGATACGCAGTATTTT
>TRBV19|NA|TRBJ2-5|TRBD1
CASSPDRAVSSSWTRWETQYF
TGTGCCAGTAGTCCGGACAGGGCAGTCAGTTCGTCGTGGACACGCTGGGAGACCCAGTACTTC
>TRBV10-3|few|TRBJ1-1|NA
CAISGETGNTEAFF
TGTGCCATCAGTGGGGAGACGGGCAACACTGAAGCTTTCTTT
>TRBV9|NA|TRBJ2-7|NA
CASSATQGLSAEQYF
TGTGCCAGCAGCGCCACTCAGGGCTTATCTGCCGAGCAGTACTTC
>TRBV3-1/TRBV3-2|NA|TRBJ2-7|NA
CASSQDQGDSYEQYF
TGTGCCAGCAGCCAAGATCAAGGGGATTCCTACGAGCAGTACTTC
>TRBV30|NA|TRBJ2-3|TRBD1
CAWSGGQGPDTQYF
TGTGCCTGGAGTGGGGGACAGGGGCCAGATACGCAGTATTTT
>TRBV21-1|NA|TRBJ1-3|NA
CASSERQGEGNTIYF
TGTGCCAGCAGCGAAAGACAGGGTGAAGGAAACACCATATATTTT
>TRBV5-1|NA|TRBJ1-1|NA
CASSLGPNTEAFF
TGCGCCAGCAGCTTGGGGCCGAACACTGAAGCTTTCTTT
>TRBV19|few|TRBJ1-1|NA
CASSGFRAAFF
TGTGCCAGTAGTGGGTTCAGAGCGGCTTTCTTT
>TRBV2|once|TRBJ1-1|NA
CASSGQGTTEAFF
TGTGCCAGCAGCGGGCAGGGGACCACTGAAGCTTTCTTT
>TRBV11-3|NA|TRBJ2-7|TRBD2
CASSIAGAYEQYF
TGTGCCAGCAGCATAGCGGGAGCTTACGAGCAGTACTTC
>TRBV19|NA|TRBJ2-7|NA
CASSIGGAASSYEQYF
TGTGCCAGTAGTATTGGTGGAGCGGCTTCCAGTTACGAGCAGTACTTC
>TRBV30|NA|TRBJ1-5|NA
CAWSAGQSNQPQHF
TGTGCCTGGAGTGCCGGACAGAGCAATCAGCCCCAGCATTTT
>TRBV7-9|few|TRBJ1-3|TRBD1
CASSSGTGVVGNTIYF
TGTGCCAGCAGCTCCGGGACAGGGGTTGTTGGAAACACCATATATTTT
>TRBV6-2/TRBV6-3|NA|TRBJ1-3|TRBD1
CASSYGTDSGNTIYF
TGTGCCAGCAGTTATGGGACAGACTCTGGAAACACCATATATTTT
>TRBV10-3|NA|TRBJ1-2|TRBD1
CAISESGQGGYTF
TGTGCCATCAGTGAGTCCGGACAGGGGGGCTACACCTTC